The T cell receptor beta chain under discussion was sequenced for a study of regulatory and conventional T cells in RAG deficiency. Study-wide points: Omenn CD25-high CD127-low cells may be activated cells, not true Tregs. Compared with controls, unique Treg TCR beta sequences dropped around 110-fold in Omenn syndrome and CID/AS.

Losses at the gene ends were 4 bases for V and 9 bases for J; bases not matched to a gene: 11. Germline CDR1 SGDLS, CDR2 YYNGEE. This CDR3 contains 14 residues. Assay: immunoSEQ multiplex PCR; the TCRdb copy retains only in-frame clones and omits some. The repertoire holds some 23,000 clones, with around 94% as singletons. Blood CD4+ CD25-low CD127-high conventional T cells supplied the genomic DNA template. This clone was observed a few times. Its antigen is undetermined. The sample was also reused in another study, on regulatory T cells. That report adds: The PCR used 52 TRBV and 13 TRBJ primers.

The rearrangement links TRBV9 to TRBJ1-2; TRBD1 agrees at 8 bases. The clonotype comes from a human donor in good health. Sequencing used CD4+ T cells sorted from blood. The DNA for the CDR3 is TGTGCCAGCAGCCCTTCATGGGACAGGCGGAGCTACACCTTC. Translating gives CASSPSWDRRSYTF. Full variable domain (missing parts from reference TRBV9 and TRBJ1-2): DSGVTQTPKHLITATGQRVTLRCSPRSGDLSVYWYQQSLDQGLQFLIQYYNGEERAKGNILERFSAQQFPDLHSELNLSSLELGDSALYFCASSPSWDRRSYTFGSGTRLTVV.